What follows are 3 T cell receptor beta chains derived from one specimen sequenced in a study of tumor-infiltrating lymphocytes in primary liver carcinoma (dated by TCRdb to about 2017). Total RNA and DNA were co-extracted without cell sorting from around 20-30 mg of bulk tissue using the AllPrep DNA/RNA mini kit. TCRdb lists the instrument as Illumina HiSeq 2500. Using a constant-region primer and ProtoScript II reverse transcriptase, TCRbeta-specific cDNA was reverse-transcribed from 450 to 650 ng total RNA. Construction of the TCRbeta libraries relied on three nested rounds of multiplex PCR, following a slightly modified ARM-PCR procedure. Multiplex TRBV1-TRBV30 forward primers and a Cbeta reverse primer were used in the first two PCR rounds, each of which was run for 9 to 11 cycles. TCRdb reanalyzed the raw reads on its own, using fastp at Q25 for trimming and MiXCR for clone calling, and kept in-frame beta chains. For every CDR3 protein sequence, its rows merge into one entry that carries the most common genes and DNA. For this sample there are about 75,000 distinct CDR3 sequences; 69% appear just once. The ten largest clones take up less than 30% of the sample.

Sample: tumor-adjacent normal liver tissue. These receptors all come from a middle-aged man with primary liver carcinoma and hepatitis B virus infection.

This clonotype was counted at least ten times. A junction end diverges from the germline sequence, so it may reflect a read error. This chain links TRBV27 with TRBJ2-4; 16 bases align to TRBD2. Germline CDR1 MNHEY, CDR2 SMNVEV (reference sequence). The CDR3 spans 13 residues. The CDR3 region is CASSPGTSGRGVF. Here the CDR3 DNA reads TGTGCCAGCAGTCCGGGGACTAGCGGGAGGGGGGTCTTC.

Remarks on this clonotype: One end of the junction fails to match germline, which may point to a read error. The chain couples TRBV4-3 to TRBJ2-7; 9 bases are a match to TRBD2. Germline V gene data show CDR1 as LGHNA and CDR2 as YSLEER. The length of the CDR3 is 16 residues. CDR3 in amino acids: CASGQVISGRSCEQYF. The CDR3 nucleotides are TGCGCCAGCGGCCAAGTCATAAGCGGGAGGAGTTGCGAGCAGTACTTC.

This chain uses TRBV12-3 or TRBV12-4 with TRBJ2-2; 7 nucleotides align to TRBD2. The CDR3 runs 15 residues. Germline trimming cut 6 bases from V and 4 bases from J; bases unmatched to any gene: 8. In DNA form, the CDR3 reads TGTGCCAGCAGCCCCGGGAGCGGGATCACCGGGGAGCTGTTTTTT. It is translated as CASSPGSGITGELFF.